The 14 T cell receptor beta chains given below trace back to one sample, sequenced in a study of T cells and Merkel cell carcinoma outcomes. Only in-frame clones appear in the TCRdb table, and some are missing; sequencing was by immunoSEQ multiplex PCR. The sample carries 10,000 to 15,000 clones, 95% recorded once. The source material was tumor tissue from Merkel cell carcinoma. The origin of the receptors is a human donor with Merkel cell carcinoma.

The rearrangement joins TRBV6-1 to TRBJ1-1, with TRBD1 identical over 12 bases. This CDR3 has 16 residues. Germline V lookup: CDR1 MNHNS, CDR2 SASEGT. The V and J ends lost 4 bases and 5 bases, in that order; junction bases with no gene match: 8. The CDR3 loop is CASSVPGTGGLTEAFF. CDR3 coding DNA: TGTGCCAGCAGTGTTCCCGGGACAGGGGGCTTGACTGAAGCTTTCTTT.

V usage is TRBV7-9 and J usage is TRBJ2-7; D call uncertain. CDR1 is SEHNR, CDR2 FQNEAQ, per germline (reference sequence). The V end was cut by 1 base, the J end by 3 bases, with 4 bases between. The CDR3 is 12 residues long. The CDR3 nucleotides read TGTGCCAGCAGCTTAGATTTCTACGAGCAGTACTTC. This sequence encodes CASSLDFYEQYF. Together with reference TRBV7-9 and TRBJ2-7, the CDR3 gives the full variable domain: DTGVSQNPRHKITKRGQNVTFRCDPISEHNRLYWYRQTLGQGPEFLTYFQNEAQLEKSRLLSDRFSAERPKGSFSTLEIQRTEQGDSAMYLCASSLDFYEQYFGPGTRLTVT.

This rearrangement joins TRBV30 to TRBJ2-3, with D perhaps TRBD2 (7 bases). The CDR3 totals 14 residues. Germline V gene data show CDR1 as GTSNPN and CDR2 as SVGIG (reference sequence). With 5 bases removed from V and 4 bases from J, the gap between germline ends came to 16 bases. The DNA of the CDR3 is TGTGCCTGGGTGGGGGGGGCGCGTGCAGATACGCAGTATTTT. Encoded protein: CAWVGGARADTQYF. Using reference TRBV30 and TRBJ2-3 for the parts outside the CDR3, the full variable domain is SQTIHQWPATLVQPVGSPLSLECTVEGTSNPNLYWYRQAAGRGLQLLFYSVGIGQISSEVPQNLSASRPQDRQFILSSKKLLLSDSGFYLCAWVGGARADTQYFGPGTRLTVL.

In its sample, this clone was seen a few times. CDR3 sequence (DNA): TGTGCCATCAACCCGGACAGCGACGGGACTTATGGCTACACCTTC. Its translation is CAINPDSDGTYGYTF. This chain links TRBV2 with TRBJ1-2; maybe TRBD1 (6 bases). The CDR3 totals 15 residues. Looked up from germline, CDR1 is SNHLY and CDR2 is FYNNEI. V lost 10 bases to trimming and J lost 5 bases, with 23 bases between them. Together with reference TRBV2 and TRBJ1-2, the CDR3 gives the full variable domain: EPEVTQTPSHQVTQMGQEVILRCVPISNHLYFYWYRQILGQKVEFLVSFYNNEISEKSEIFDDQFSVERPDGSNFTLKIRSTKLEDSAMYFCAINPDSDGTYGYTFGSGTRLTVV.

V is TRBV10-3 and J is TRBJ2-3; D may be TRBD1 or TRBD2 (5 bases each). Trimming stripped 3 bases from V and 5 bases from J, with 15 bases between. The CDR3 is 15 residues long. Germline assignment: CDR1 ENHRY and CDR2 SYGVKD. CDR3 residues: CAISDGAGSGDTQYF. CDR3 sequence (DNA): TGTGCCATCAGTGACGGGGCGGGTTCGGGAGATACGCAGTATTTT.

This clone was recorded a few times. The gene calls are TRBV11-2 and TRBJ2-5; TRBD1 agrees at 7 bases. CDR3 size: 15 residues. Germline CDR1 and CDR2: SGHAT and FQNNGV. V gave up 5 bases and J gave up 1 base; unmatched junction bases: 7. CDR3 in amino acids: CASSNVGQSQETQYF. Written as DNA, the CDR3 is TGTGCCAGCAGCAACGTGGGACAGTCCCAAGAGACCCAGTACTTC.

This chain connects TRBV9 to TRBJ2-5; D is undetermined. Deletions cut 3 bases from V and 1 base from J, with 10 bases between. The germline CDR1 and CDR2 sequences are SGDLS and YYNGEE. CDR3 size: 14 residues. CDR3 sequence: CASSAHIRQETQYF. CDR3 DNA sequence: TGTGCCAGCAGCGCGCACATACGCCAAGAGACCCAGTACTTC.

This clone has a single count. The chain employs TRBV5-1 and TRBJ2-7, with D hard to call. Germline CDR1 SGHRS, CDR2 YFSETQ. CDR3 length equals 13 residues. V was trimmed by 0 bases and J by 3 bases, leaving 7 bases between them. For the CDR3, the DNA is TGCGCCAGCAGCTTGGCACTCTACTACGAGCAGTACTTC. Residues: CASSLALYYEQYF.

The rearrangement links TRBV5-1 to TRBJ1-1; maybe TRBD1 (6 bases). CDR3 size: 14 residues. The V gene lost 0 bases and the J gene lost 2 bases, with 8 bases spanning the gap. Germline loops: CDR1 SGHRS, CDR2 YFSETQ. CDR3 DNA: TGCGCCAGCAGCTTGGGGGGACACAACACTGAAGCTTTCTTT. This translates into CASSLGGHNTEAFF.

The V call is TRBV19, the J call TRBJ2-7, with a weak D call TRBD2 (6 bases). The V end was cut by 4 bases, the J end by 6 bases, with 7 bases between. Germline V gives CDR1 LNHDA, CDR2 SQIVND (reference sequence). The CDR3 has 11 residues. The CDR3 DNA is TGTGCCAGTAGTAGCGGGGTCGAGCAGTACTTC. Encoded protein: CASSSGVEQYF.

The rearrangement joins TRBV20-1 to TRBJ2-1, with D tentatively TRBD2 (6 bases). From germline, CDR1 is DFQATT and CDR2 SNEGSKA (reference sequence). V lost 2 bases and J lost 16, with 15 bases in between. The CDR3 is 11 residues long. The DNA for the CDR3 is TGCAGTGCTAGATCCGGGACTCGAGGATTCTTC. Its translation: CSARSGTRGFF.

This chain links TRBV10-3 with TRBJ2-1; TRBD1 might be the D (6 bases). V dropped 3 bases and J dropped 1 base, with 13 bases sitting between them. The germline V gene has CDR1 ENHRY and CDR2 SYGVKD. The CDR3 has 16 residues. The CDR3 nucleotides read TGTGCCATCAGTGACCCTGGCAGGGGATCCTACAATGAGCAGTTCTTC. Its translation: CAISDPGRGSYNEQFF.

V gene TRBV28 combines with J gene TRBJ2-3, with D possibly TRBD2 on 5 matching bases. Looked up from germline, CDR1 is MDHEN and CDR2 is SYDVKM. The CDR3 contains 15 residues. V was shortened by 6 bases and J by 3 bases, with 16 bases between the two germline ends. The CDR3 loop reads CASRYKTGGTDTQYF. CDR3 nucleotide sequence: TGTGCCAGCAGATACAAGACCGGAGGAACAGATACGCAGTATTTT.

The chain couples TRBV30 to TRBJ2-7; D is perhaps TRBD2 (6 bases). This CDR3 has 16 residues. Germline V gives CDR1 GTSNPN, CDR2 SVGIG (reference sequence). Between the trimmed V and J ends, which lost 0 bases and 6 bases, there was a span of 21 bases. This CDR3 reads CAWSVPWDSIWSEQYF. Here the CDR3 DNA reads TGTGCCTGGAGTGTACCCTGGGACTCCATCTGGAGCGAGCAGTACTTC. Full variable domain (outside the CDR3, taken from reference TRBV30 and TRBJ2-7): SQTIHQWPATLVQPVGSPLSLECTVEGTSNPNLYWYRQAAGRGLQLLFYSVGIGQISSEVPQNLSASRPQDRQFILSSKKLLLSDSGFYLCAWSVPWDSIWSEQYFGPGTRLTVT.